Listed below are T cell receptor beta chains from one sample, sequenced in a study of Graves' ophthalmopathy and Graves' hyperthyroidism. Using its own MiXCR run on the multiplex PCR reads, TCRdb lists one record per CDR3 protein. The sample has more than 300,000 distinct CDR3 sequences, approximately 15% seen once. The source material was peripheral blood. These receptors were collected from a young woman with stable Graves' hyperthyroidism. CDR3s include the opening cysteine and the closing phenylalanine or tryptophan. Fields, in order: CDR3 DNA, CDR3 protein, CDR3 length, V gene, D gene, J gene, clone size. A D gene is named only where the DNA matches it firmly. Size is omitted from some rows. Given values are once, few, many or a class for expanded clones.

DNA: TGTGCCAGCAGCGAGCGGGGTTTAGAGACCCAGTACTTC
CDR3: CASSERGLETQYF
length: 13
V: TRBV12-3/TRBV12-4
D: TRBD2
J: TRBJ2-5
size: many

DNA: TGTGCCACCAGCAGAGGACTAGCCGACGAGCAGTACTTC
CDR3: CATSRGLADEQYF
length: 13
V: TRBV15
D: TRBD2
J: TRBJ2-7
size: many

DNA: TGTGCCAGCAGCCCCCGCCCCCGGGGCACTGAAGCTTTCTTT
CDR3: CASSPRPRGTEAFF
length: 14
V: TRBV11-2
D: NA
J: TRBJ1-1
size: many

DNA: TGCGCCAGCAGCCAAGATTCAGGGGCTTCGACTGAAGCTTTCTTT
CDR3: CASSQDSGASTEAFF
length: 15
V: TRBV4-1
D: NA
J: TRBJ1-1
size: many

DNA: TGTGCCAGCAGTTCCGGACGTCCCGCAGGAAACACCATATATTTT
CDR3: CASSSGRPAGNTIYF
length: 15
V: TRBV12-3/TRBV12-4
D: NA
J: TRBJ1-3
size: many

DNA: TGCGCCAGCAGCTTGAAAGGAGGGAACTATGGCTACACCTTC
CDR3: CASSLKGGNYGYTF
length: 14
V: TRBV5-1
D: NA
J: TRBJ1-2
size: many

DNA: TGTGCCAGCAGTCCTGACAGGGTGTGGAATCAGCCCCAGCATTTT
CDR3: CASSPDRVWNQPQHF
length: 15
V: TRBV12-3/TRBV12-4
D: TRBD1
J: TRBJ1-5
size: many

DNA: TGTGCCAGCAGCTTAGCGTCGGGGGGAGCCGAGCAGTACTTC
CDR3: CASSLASGGAEQYF
length: 14
V: TRBV7-2
D: TRBD2
J: TRBJ2-7
size: NA

DNA: TGCAGCGTTCCAGGGGACCCAAACACCGGGGAGCTGTTTTTT
CDR3: CSVPGDPNTGELFF
length: 14
V: TRBV29-1
D: NA
J: TRBJ2-2
size: many

DNA: TGTGCCAGCAGCTTGGATGTCCGGGAGACCCAGTACTTC
CDR3: CASSLDVRETQYF
length: 13
V: TRBV5-4
D: NA
J: TRBJ2-5
size: few

DNA: TGTGCCAGCAAAGATAGCGGGGGGCCCGAAGAGACCCAGTACTTC
CDR3: CASKDSGGPEETQYF
length: 15
V: TRBV2
D: TRBD2
J: TRBJ2-5
size: few

DNA: TGCAGTGCCCACGGAGGGGCTGATCAGCCCCAGCATTTT
CDR3: CSAHGGADQPQHF
length: 13
V: TRBV20-1
D: NA
J: TRBJ1-5
size: NA

DNA: TGTGCCAGCAGCTTATCCATACGGCTCAGGGCGGAGACCCAGTACTTC
CDR3: CASSLSIRLRAETQYF
length: 16
V: TRBV7-2
D: NA
J: TRBJ2-5
size: many

DNA: TGCAGTGCCAACAGGGGCTCTGGGGCCAACGTCCTGACTTTC
CDR3: CSANRGSGANVLTF
length: 14
V: TRBV20-1
D: TRBD1
J: TRBJ2-6
size: many

DNA: TGTGCCAGCAGTTTAGCGTTCCACGAGCAGTACTTC
CDR3: CASSLAFHEQYF
length: 12
V: TRBV12-3/TRBV12-4
D: NA
J: TRBJ2-7
size: many

DNA: TGTGCCAGCAGCCCGGCAGGCCCAGCTCACTATGGCTACACCTTC
CDR3: CASSPAGPAHYGYTF
length: 15
V: TRBV11-3
D: NA
J: TRBJ1-2
size: NA

DNA: TGCAGTGCTAGAGTTCCGACACGCCCCTACGAGCAGTACTTC
CDR3: CSARVPTRPYEQYF
length: 14
V: TRBV20-1
D: NA
J: TRBJ2-7
size: NA

DNA: TGTGCCAGCAGCCCATGGGGAACGGAGAACACCGGGGAGCTGTTTTTT
CDR3: CASSPWGTENTGELFF
length: 16
V: TRBV11-1
D: NA
J: TRBJ2-2
size: many

DNA: TGTGCCAGTAGTATGGTCAACGGAAACCGGCCTGAAGCTTTCTTT
CDR3: CASSMVNGNRPEAFF
length: 15
V: TRBV19
D: NA
J: TRBJ1-1
size: many

DNA: TGCGCCAGCAGCTTGGAGGGGCAGGGAAATTCACTCCTCCACTTT
CDR3: CASSLEGQGNSLLHF
length: 15
V: TRBV5-1
D: NA
J: TRBJ1-6
size: NA

DNA: TGTGCCAGCAGTGTCACAGGGGGAAGCAATCAGCCCCAGCATTTT
CDR3: CASSVTGGSNQPQHF
length: 15
V: TRBV6-1
D: TRBD1
J: TRBJ1-5
size: many

DNA: TGTGCCAGTAGGCCTTCTATTGGAACCGGGGAGCTGTTTTTT
CDR3: CASRPSIGTGELFF
length: 14
V: TRBV19
D: NA
J: TRBJ2-2
size: many